These T cell receptor beta chains were read from a single sample in a study of blood T cell repertoires in COVID-19. Assay used: immunoSEQ multiplex PCR; TCRdb lists only in-frame clones, some missing. The sample holds 210,000 or so clones, under 90% seen once. The specimen was peripheral blood. These receptor sequences come from a woman older than 75 with COVID-19, enrolled during active disease. CDR3s include the opening cysteine and the closing phenylalanine or tryptophan. The D gene is left open where the match is weak. Rows give clone size only sometimes, using once, few, many, or a class for an expanded clone.

TRBJ1-1,TRBD1,TRBV2,once,CAGNRGLNTEAFF,TGTGCCGGAAACAGGGGACTGAACACTGAAGCTTTCTTT
TRBJ1-1,-,TRBV6-5,-,CASSLRPAEGAFF,TGTGCCAGCAGCCTAAGGCCGGCGGAGGGAGCTTTCTTT
TRBJ2-1,TRBD2,TRBV9,once,CASSVAGGGYNEQFF,TGTGCCAGCAGCGTAGCGGGCGGGGGCTACAATGAGCAGTTCTTC
TRBJ1-2,-,TRBV5-5,-,CASSLTEPYGYTF,TGTGCCAGCAGCTTGACGGAGCCCTATGGCTACACCTTC
TRBJ2-2,-,TRBV28,once,CASTRGRLAVTGELFF,TGTGCCAGCACCCGGGGGCGGCTAGCGGTCACCGGGGAGCTGTTTTTT
TRBJ2-5,-,TRBV18,once,CASAPRLETQYF,TGTGCCAGCGCACCTAGACTGGAGACCCAGTACTTC
TRBJ1-2,-,TRBV6-5,-,CASSSPGGVYGYTF,TGTGCCAGCAGTTCCCCCGGGGGGGTCTATGGCTACACCTTC
TRBJ2-6,-,TRBV5-1,-,CASSWDGSSGANVLTF,TGCGCCAGCAGCTGGGACGGGAGTTCTGGGGCCAACGTCCTGACTTTC
TRBJ2-7,-,TRBV5-1,-,CASSLVPGSYEQYF,TGCGCCAGCAGCTTGGTGCCCGGGTCCTACGAGCAGTACTTC
TRBJ1-5,-,TRBV5-8,-,CASGRQVNQPQHF,TGTGCCAGCGGCCGACAGGTCAATCAGCCCCAGCATTTT
TRBJ1-2,-,TRBV2,-,CASRPPGQPFYGYTF,TGTGCCAGCAGGCCCCCAGGACAGCCTTTCTATGGCTACACCTTC
TRBJ1-3,TRBD1,TRBV5-1,-,CASSPEGADTIYF,TGCGCCAGCAGCCCAGAGGGGGCGGACACCATATATTTT
TRBJ1-4,TRBD1,TRBV6-5,-,CASSKPGQPNEKLFF,TGTGCCAGCAGCAAACCGGGACAGCCCAATGAAAAACTGTTTTTT
TRBJ1-1,-,TRBV3-1/TRBV3-2,-,CASSQDKRNTEAFF,TGTGCCAGCAGCCAAGATAAGCGGAACACTGAAGCTTTCTTT
TRBJ1-1,-,TRBV29-1,once,CSVAQGMWTEAFF,TGCAGCGTTGCTCAGGGGATGTGGACTGAAGCTTTCTTT
TRBJ2-2,-,TRBV5-1,-,CASSLQVLETGELFF,TGCGCCAGCAGCCTACAGGTTTTAGAAACCGGGGAGCTGTTTTTT
TRBJ2-5,TRBD2,TRBV5-1,-,CASSVAGGDQETQYF,TGCGCCAGCAGCGTCGCGGGAGGAGACCAAGAGACCCAGTACTTC
TRBJ1-1,TRBD1,TRBV27,-,CASSLRDRGEAFF,TGTGCCAGCAGTTTACGAGACAGGGGAGAAGCTTTCTTT
TRBJ1-1,TRBD1,TRBV3-1/TRBV3-2,-,CASTTGATMNTEAFF,TGTGCCAGCACCACAGGGGCAACCATGAACACTGAAGCTTTCTTT
TRBJ1-2,-,TRBV6-6,-,CASSYSGDGYTF,TGTGCCAGCAGTTACAGCGGGGATGGCTACACCTTC
TRBJ1-2,TRBD1,TRBV7-2,-,CASSITGTGEFYGYTF,TGTGCCAGCAGCATCACCGGGACAGGGGAGTTCTATGGCTACACCTTC
TRBJ1-2,TRBD1,TRBV6-5,-,CASSPRDRDYGYTF,TGTGCCAGCAGTCCCCGGGACAGGGATTATGGCTACACCTTC
TRBJ1-2,-,TRBV6-2/TRBV6-3,-,CASSRQPSYGYTF,TGTGCCAGCAGTCGACAGCCCTCCTATGGCTACACCTTC
TRBJ2-5,TRBD2,TRBV4-1,-,CASSPSRLAGQETQYF,TGCGCCAGCAGCCCATCAAGACTAGCAGGGCAAGAGACCCAGTACTTC
TRBJ1-2,-,TRBV12-3/TRBV12-4,few,CASSLETGYGYTF,TGTGCCAGCAGTTTGGAGACGGGCTATGGCTACACCTTC
TRBJ1-3,TRBD1,TRBV6-6,-,CASSYQGGGNTIYF,TGTGCCAGCAGTTACCAGGGGGGTGGAAACACCATATATTTT
TRBJ1-4,-,TRBV20-1,-,CSASEGSLFF,TGCAGTGCTAGTGAGGGCAGTCTGTTTTTT
TRBJ1-3,TRBD1,TRBV10-3,few,CAISVTRGRGNTIYF,TGTGCCATCAGTGTGACCAGGGGGCGAGGAAACACCATATATTTT
TRBJ2-4,TRBD2,TRBV7-2,-,CASSGLAGRFVKNIQYF,TGTGCCAGCTCGGGACTAGCGGGAAGATTTGTCAAAAACATTCAGTACTTC
TRBJ1-2,-,TRBV3-1/TRBV3-2,-,CASSRGGRWEFYGYTF,TGTGCCAGCAGCCGCGGGGGGAGGTGGGAGTTCTATGGCTACACCTTC
TRBJ1-4,-,TRBV9,-,CASSYGTLNEKLFF,TGTGCCAGCAGTTACGGGACACTAAATGAAAAACTGTTTTTT
TRBJ1-5,TRBD1,TRBV27,-,CASGSRGRGGQPQHF,TGTGCCAGCGGAAGCAGGGGGCGCGGGGGTCAGCCCCAGCATTTT
TRBJ2-1,TRBD2,TRBV28,-,CASSLLSGWSSYNEQFF,TGTGCCAGCAGTCTCCTTAGCGGGTGGAGCTCCTACAATGAGCAGTTCTTC
TRBJ1-1,-,TRBV7-9,-,CASSKAGTQNTEAFF,TGTGCCAGCAGCAAGGCCGGGACACAGAACACTGAAGCTTTCTTT
TRBJ2-2,-,TRBV3-1/TRBV3-2,-,CASSQERVTGELFF,TGTGCCAGCAGCCAAGAGAGAGTAACCGGGGAGCTGTTTTTT